This TCR beta chain appears in the sequencing data of a study of CD49a tissue-resident CD8 T cells in human skin (dated by TCRdb to the late 2010s). With regard to the full study: The study examined tissue-resident memory CD8+ T cell subsets in human skin defined by CD49a, CD69 and CD103 expression.

For a few healthy donors, sorted CD8+ T cells taken from blood, dermis and epidermis had their TCR beta CDR3 regions analysed. Both blood and skin samples were provided by each TCR-sequenced donor, and all TCR-sequenced donors were healthy individuals. Sorting was used to isolate CD8+ T cell populations prior to TCR beta sequencing. Before any analysis of T cells, the skin was split into dermal and epidermal compartments. The library was obtained by the immunoSEQ multiplex PCR assay. Per the authors' processing: Frequencies of TCR V beta family usage were compared among the sorted CD8+ T cell populations from blood, dermis and epidermis. In its TCRdb copy, this immuneACCESS table keeps in-frame sequences only and misses some clones. Where compared with another copy, unresolved V genes explain less than half of these, and the others have no known cause. V and J calls and clone size are those listed in that table; D and trimming were worked out from the DNA. The sample profile shows approximately 1,000 clones; around 80% of them were found once. The ten largest account for roughly 23% of the sample.

Reading from cysteine to phenylalanine, the CDR3 counts 15 amino acids. Only the CDR3 DNA stays, 45 bases, in frame from base 1. Sequences SGHTA (CDR1) and FQGNSA (CDR2) are obtained from the germline V gene. Trimming takes 3 bases off V and 7 bases off J; junction bases not matched to a gene: 9. Within its sample, this clone is large (0.1 to 1%). Its antigen specificity is not known. Per-base quality was not reported, and no clone a single base away is much larger than it. The chain is assembled from TRBV7-2 and TRBJ1-2, with 9 middle bases fitting TRBD1. Sequences were obtained from CD103- CD8+ T cells sorted from skin dermis. The receptor comes from a human donor in good health. The donor label of this sample is uncertain. The nucleotides are TGTGCCAGCAGCTTCGGGACAGGGCGAGGAGGTGGCTACACCTTC. Its coded protein is CASSFGTGRGGGYTF.